The T cell receptor (beta chain) described here comes from a study of blood T cell repertoires in COVID-19. Study details: Samples taken during acute and convalescent COVID-19 were collected in the United States, Italy and Spain. Sample material is recorded as cDNA or gDNA derived from T cells, B-cell-depleted T cells, or PBMCs.

The germline V gene encodes CDR1 MDHEN and CDR2 SYDVKM. The CDR3 runs to 14 residues. V lost 7 bases, J lost 4 bases, and 16 bases lay in between. How the authors handled the data: Amplifying reference gene primers gave estimates of nucleated cell counts. Some clones are missing from TCRdb's copy, which holds only in-frame ones; the method was immunoSEQ multiplex PCR. That table is the source of V, J and clone size, and D and trimming were worked out from the DNA. The sample consists of about 280,000 clones, approximately 83% of them appearing once. Sequencing was carried out using peripheral blood. This chain joins TRBV28 and TRBJ1-2, with D tentatively TRBD1 (5 bases). The receptor's source is a woman under 40 who had recovered from COVID-19. The CDR3 reads CASTPGGMGYGYTF. DNA for the CDR3: TGTGCCAGCACTCCGGGGGGGATGGGCTATGGCTACACCTTC.